This record concerns one TCR beta chain sequence. Its ends do not fully match the called genes, so a read error is possible. The record originates from a study of blood T cells in healthy people across ages. A second PCR, run for about 6 to 11 cycles, used a sample-barcoded 5' primer plus a J-beta primer mix. TCRdb recomputed calls from the 5' RACE reads with MiXCR, one row per CDR3 protein. The sample lists approximately 940,000 distinct CDR3 sequences, around 48% seen once, with about an eighth in the top ten. Germline V CDR1 and CDR2: MGHRA, YSYEKL. The CDR3 sequence is 15 residues long. The sequence was obtained from a man aged 25 to 40 in good health. This sequence joins TRBV4-1 and TRBJ1-4; D remains ambiguous. Sequencing was done on a sample of blood. The CDR3 region has the DNA TGTGCCAGCAGCCAAGATTACGGTACAAATGAAAAACTGTTTTTT. The encoded protein is CASSQDYGTNEKLFF.